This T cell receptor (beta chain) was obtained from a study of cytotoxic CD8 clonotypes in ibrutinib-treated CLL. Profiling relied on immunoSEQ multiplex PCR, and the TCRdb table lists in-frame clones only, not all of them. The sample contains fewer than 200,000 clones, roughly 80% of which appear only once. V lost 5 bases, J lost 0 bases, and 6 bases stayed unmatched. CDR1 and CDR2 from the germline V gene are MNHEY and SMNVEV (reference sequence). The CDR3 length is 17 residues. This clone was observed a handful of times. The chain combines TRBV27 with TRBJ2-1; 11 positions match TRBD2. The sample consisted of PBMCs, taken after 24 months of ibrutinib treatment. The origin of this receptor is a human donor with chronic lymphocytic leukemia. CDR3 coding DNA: TGTGCCAGCAGTCCCCGGACTAGCGGGCGCTCCTACAATGAGCAGTTCTTC. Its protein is CASSPRTSGRSYNEQFF.